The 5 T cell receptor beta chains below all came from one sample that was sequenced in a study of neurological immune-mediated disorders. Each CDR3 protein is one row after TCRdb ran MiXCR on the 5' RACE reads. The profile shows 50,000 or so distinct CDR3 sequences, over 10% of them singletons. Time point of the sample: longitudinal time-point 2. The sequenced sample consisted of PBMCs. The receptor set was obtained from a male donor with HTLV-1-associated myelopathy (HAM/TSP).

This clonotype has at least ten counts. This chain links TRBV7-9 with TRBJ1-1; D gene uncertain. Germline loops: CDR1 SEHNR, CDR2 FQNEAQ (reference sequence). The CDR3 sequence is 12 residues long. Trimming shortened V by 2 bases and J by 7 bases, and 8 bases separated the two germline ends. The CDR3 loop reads CASSLISSEAFF. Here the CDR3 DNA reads TGTGCCAGCAGCTTAATAAGCAGTGAAGCTTTCTTT.

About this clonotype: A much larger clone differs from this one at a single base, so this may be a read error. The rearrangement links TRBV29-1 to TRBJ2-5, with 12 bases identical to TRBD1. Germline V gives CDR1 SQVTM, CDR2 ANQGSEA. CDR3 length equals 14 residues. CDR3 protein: CSGGQGAIQETKYF. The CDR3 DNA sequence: TGCAGCGGGGGACAGGGGGCGATTCAAGAGACCAAGTACTTC.

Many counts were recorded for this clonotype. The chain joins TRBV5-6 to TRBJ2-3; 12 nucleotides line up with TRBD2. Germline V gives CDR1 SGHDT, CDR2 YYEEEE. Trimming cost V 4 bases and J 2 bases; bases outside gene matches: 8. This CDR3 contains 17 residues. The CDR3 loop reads CASSPPLAGGYTDTQYF. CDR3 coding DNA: TGTGCCAGCAGCCCGCCACTAGCGGGGGGCTACACAGATACGCAGTATTTT.

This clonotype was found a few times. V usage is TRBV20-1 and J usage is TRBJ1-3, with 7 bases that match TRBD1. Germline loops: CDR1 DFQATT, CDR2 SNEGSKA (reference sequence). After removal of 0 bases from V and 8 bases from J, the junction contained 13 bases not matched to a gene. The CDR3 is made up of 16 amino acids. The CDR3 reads CSARDLRSGGIDTIYF. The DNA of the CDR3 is TGCAGTGCTAGAGATCTTCGGTCAGGGGGTATAGACACCATATATTTT.

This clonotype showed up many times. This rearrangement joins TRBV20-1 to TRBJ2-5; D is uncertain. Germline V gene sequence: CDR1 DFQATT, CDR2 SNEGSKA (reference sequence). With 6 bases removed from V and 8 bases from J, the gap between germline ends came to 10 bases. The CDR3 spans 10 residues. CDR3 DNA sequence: TGCAGTGCACTCCTCGGAACCCAGTACTTC. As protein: CSALLGTQYF.